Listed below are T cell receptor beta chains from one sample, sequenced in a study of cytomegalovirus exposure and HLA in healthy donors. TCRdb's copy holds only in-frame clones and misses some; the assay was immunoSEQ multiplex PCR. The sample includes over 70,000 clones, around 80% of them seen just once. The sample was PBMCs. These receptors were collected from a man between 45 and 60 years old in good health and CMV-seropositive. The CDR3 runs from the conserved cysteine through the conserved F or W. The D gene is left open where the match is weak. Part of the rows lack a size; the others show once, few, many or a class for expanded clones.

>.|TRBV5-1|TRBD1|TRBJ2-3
TGCGCCAGCAGCTTCTTAAGGGGGCCCCACACAGATACGCAGTATTTT
CASSFLRGPHTDTQYF
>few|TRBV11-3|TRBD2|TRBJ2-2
TGTGCCAGCAGCTTCATTACACTAGCGGGAGGTGCCGGGGAGCTGTTTTTT
CASSFITLAGGAGELFF
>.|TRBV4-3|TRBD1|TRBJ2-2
TGCGCCAGCAGCCAAGCCGGGACAGAGAACACCGGGGAGCTGTTTTTT
CASSQAGTENTGELFF
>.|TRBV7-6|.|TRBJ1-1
TGTGCCAGCAGCTCCCAACAGGAGGGCACTGAAGCTTTCTTT
CASSSQQEGTEAFF
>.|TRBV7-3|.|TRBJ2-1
TGTGCCAGCAGCTTACAAAACTACAATGAGCAGTTCTTC
CASSLQNYNEQFF
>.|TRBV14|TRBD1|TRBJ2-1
TGTGCCAGCAGCCAAGATGGTTGGGACAGGCCTGGACGTGAGCAGTTCTTC
CASSQDGWDRPGREQFF
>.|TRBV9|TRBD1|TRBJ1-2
TGTGCCAGCAGCCTCCGGGACAGGGGGCATCGGAGCTATGGCTACACCTTC
CASSLRDRGHRSYGYTF
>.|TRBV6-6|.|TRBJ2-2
TGTGCCAGCAGTACCCAGGGGACCGGGGAGCTGTTTTTT
CASSTQGTGELFF
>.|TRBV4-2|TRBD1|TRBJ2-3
TGTGCCAGCGGCTACAGGGGAAGAGGAGATACGCAGTATTTT
CASGYRGRGDTQYF
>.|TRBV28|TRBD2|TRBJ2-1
TGTGCCAGCAGTTTCCTCTTCGGCGGGAGGGACGGGTATGAGCAGTTCTTC
CASSFLFGGRDGYEQFF
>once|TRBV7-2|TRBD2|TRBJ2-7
TGTGCCAGCAGATTTACGACTAGCGCCACCTACGAGCAGTACTTC
CASRFTTSATYEQYF
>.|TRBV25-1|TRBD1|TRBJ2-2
TGTGCCAGCAGTGACCAGGACAGGGTGACCGGGGAGCTGTTTTTT
CASSDQDRVTGELFF
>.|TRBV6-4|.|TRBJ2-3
TGTGCCAGTGCGACGGGAACTAGCACAGATACGCAGTATTTT
CASATGTSTDTQYF
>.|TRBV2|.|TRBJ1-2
TGTGCCAGCAGTGTTGACATGGGCTATGGCTACACCTTC
CASSVDMGYGYTF
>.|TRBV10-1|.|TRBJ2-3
TGCGCCAGCAGTGAGGGGGAGATTGCGGATACGCAGTATTTT
CASSEGEIADTQYF
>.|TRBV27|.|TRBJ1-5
TGTGCCAGCAGTTTTTCGGGGGATGGCAATCAGCCCCAGCATTTT
CASSFSGDGNQPQHF
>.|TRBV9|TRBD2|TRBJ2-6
TGTGCCAGCAGCGTAGGGGCGGGGGGACAAATCTCTGGGGCCAACGTCCTGACTTTC
CASSVGAGGQISGANVLTF
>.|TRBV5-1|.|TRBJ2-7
TGCGCCAGCAGCTGGGCGGGACGGTTGAGCTCCTACGAGCAGTACTTC
CASSWAGRLSSYEQYF
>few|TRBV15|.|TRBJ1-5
TGTGCCACCAGCCTGTCGGGTCAGCCCCAGCATTTT
CATSLSGQPQHF
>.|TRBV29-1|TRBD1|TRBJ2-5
TGCAGCGTTGAAGGTAGACAGGGGAGAATAGCGGAGACCCAGTACTTC
CSVEGRQGRIAETQYF
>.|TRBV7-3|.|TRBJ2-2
TGTGCCAGCAGCTTAATCGCAGGGGCGAACACCGGGGAGCTGTTTTTT
CASSLIAGANTGELFF
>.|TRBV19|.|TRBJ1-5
TGTGCCAGCAGGGTAGACGTTAGCAATCAGCCCCAGCATTTT
CASRVDVSNQPQHF
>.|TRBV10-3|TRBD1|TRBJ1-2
TGTGCCACCAGTGATACTCGACAGGGCCCTAACTATGGCTACACCTTC
CATSDTRQGPNYGYTF
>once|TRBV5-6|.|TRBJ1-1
TGTGCCAGCAGCTGGGTAACAGTGAACACTGAAGCTTTCTTT
CASSWVTVNTEAFF
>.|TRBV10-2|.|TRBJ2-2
TGCGCCAGCCGTGAAAGGGGAACCGGGACTTTTGCGAACACCGGGGAGCTGTTTTTT
CASRERGTGTFANTGELFF
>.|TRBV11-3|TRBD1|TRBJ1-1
TGTGCCAGCAGCTTACTGGCCCAGGGGGGCACTGAAGCTTTCTTT
CASSLLAQGGTEAFF
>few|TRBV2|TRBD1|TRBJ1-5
TGTGCCAGCAGTGTACCGACAGGGACCATCAATCAGCCCCAGCATTTT
CASSVPTGTINQPQHF
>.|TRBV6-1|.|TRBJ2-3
TGTGCCAGCAGTGGTAGGGGCGCAGATACGCAGTATTTT
CASSGRGADTQYF
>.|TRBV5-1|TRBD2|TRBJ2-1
TGCGCCAGCAGCTTGGGTAGCGGGAGGCTCAGATTCAACAATGAGCAGTTCTTC
CASSLGSGRLRFNNEQFF
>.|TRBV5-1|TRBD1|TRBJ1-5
TGCGCCAGCAGCTTGACAACAGGGGCTCAGCCCCAGCATTTT
CASSLTTGAQPQHF
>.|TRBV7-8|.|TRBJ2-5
TGTGCCAGCAGCGGCGGGACTGCAGAGACCCAGTACTTC
CASSGGTAETQYF
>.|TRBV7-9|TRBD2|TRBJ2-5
TGTGCCAGCAGCTCCCTCTCACTAGCGCACCAAGAGACCCAGTACTTC
CASSSLSLAHQETQYF
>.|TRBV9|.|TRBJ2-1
TGTGCCAGCAGCGTAGGCGGTATTAATGAGCAGTTCTTC
CASSVGGINEQFF
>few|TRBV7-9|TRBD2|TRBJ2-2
TGTGCCAGCAGCAAGACTAGCTCGAACACCGGGGAGCTGTTTTTT
CASSKTSSNTGELFF
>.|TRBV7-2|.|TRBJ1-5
TGTGCCAGCAGCCTCTACAGTCACAATCAGCCCCAGCATTTT
CASSLYSHNQPQHF
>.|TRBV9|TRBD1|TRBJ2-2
TGTGCCAGCAGCGTCCCCGGACAGGGGGCAGGGAACACCGGGGAGCTGTTTTTT
CASSVPGQGAGNTGELFF